This T cell receptor beta chain was sequenced in a study of T cell responses to AZD1222 COVID-19 vaccine. Notes on the study in general: Spike-specific TCR breadth and depth both grew after two AZD1222 doses.

Some clones are missing from TCRdb's copy, which holds only in-frame ones; the method was immunoSEQ multiplex PCR. The data contain about 68,000 clones, roughly 89% of them seen just once; the ten biggest clones take up roughly 2.7%. This clone has just a few counts. The antigen is undetermined. CDR3 length equals 15 residues. V shed 0 bases and J shed 2 bases, with 10 bases lying between them. The germline CDR1 and CDR2 sequences are MGHRA and YSYEKL. The receptor comes from an adult in good health. The chain couples TRBV4-1 to TRBJ2-5; D unresolved. Source: peripheral blood, taken on day 0 of AZD1222 vaccination. CDR3 DNA: TGCGCCAGCAGCCAAGATTTTACTGAACAAGAGACCCAGTACTTC. Translation gives CASSQDFTEQETQYF.